This T cell receptor beta chain was captured by sequencing in a study of shared clonotypes between healthy human individuals. General study points: Across subsets, estimated richness was generally greater for naive than for memory populations. Naive CD4 clonotypes were shared across several donors at roughly 5.3%.

Measured with immunoSEQ multiplex PCR; TCRdb has only the in-frame clones, and not every one. The sample lists about 2.1 million clones, roughly 93% occurring once. Naive-designated CD8 cells lacked CD45RO, were positively enriched for CCR7, and omitted terminally differentiated effector memory CD45RA+ cells. Those who donated, Caucasian adults without exception, all lived in Nashville, Tennessee. The J segment lost 2 bases and the V segment lost 6 bases, leaving 7 bases of the junction unmatched. From germline, CDR1 is LNHDA and CDR2 SQIVND (reference sequence). The length of the CDR3 is 15 residues. This clone was detected a few times. The antigen remains undetermined.

This receptor was identified in a man between 18 and 29 years old in good health. Some clones in this sample may be carry-over from other donors' samples. The source material was naive CD8+ T cells from PBMCs. V usage is TRBV19 and J usage is TRBJ1-5; 7 bases align to TRBD1. The CDR3 nucleotides are TGTGCCAGTAGGGCAGAGGACAGGCGCAATCAGCCCCAGCATTTT. This encodes CASRAEDRRNQPQHF.